Sequencing of this T cell receptor beta chain was carried out in a study of OX40 agonist ivuxolimab in advanced cancers. V was trimmed by 3 bases and J by 4 bases, leaving 9 bases between them. The CDR3 is 14 residues long. Germline CDR1 PRHDT, CDR2 FYEKMQ (reference sequence). The table came from immunoSEQ multiplex PCR; TCRdb's copy has only in-frame clones and leaves some out. The sample includes roughly 54,000 clones, about 89% of them seen just once. General study findings and limits: There were, on average, more expanded clones in CD8+ T cells than in CD4+. Antigens targeted by the expanded peripheral T cells were not determined.

Comment on this clone: Antigen specificity is unknown.

Sequenced here: CD4+ or CD8+ T cells sorted from blood, sampled in a trial of the OX40 agonist ivuxolimab. The genes are TRBV13 and TRBJ1-4; D gene unclear. This clonotype was sampled from an adult with an advanced solid tumor such as melanoma, head and neck, liver or kidney cancer. The CDR3 here is CASSLMGNNEKLFF. The CDR3 nucleotides read TGTGCCAGCAGCTTGATGGGGAATAATGAAAAACTGTTTTTT.